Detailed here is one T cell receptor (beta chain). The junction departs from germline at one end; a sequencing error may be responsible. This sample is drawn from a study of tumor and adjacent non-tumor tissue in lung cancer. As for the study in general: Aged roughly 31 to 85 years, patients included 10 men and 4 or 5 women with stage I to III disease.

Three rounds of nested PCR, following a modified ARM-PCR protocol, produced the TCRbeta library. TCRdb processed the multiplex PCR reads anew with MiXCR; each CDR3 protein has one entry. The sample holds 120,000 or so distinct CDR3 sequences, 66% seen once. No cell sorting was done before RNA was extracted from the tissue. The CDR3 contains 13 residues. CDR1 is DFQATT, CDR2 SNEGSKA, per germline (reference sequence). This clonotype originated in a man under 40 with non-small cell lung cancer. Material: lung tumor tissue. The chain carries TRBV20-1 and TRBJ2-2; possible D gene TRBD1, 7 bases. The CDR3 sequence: CSAAGQSTGGLFF. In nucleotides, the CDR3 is TGCAGTGCCGCGGGACAGTCGACCGGAGGGCTGTTTTTC.